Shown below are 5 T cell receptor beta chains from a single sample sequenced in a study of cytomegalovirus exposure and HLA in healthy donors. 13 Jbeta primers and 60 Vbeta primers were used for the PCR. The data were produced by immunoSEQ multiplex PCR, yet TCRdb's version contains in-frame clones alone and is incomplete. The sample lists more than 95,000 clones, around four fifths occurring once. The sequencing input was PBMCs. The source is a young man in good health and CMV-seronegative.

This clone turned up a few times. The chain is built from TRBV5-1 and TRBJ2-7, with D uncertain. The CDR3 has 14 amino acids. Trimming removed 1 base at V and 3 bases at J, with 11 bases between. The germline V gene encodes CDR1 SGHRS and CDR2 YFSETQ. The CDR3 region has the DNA TGCGCCAGCAGCTTGAGCCACTCCGGCTACGAGCAGTACTTC. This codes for CASSLSHSGYEQYF. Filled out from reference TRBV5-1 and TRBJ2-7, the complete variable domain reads KAGVTQTPRYLIKTRGQQVTLSCSPISGHRSVSWYQQTPGQGLQFLFEYFSETQRNKGNFPGRFSGRQFSNSRSEMNVSTLELGDSALYLCASSLSHSGYEQYFGPGTRLTVT.

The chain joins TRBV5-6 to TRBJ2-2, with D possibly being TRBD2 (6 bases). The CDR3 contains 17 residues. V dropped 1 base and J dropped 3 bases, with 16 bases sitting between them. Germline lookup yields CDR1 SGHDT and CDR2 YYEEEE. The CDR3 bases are TGTGCCAGCAGCTTGAGTGTTGGGACTGGGTACACCGGGGAGCTGTTTTTT. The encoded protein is CASSLSVGTGYTGELFF.

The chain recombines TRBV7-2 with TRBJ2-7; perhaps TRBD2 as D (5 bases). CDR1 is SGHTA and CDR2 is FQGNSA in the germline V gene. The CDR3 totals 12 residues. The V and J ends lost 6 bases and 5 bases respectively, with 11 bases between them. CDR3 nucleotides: TGTGCCAGCAGGGCCTCGGAGGACGAGCAGTACTTC. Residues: CASRASEDEQYF.

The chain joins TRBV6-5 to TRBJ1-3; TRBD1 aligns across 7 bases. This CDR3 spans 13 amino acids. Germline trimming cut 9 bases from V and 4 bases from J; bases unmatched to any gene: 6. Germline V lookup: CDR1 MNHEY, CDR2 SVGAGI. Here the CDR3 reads CASHRGFGNTIYF. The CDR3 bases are TGTGCCAGTCACAGGGGTTTCGGAAACACCATATATTTT.

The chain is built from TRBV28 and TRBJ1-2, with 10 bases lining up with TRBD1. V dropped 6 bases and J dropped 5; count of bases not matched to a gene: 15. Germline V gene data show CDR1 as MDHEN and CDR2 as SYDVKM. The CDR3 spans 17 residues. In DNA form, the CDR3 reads TGTGCCAGCAGGGGAGGGACAGGGGATCGAAACTATTATGGCTACACCTTC. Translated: CASRGGTGDRNYYGYTF.